This T cell receptor beta chain was obtained from a study of blood T cell repertoires in COVID-19. Study details: Samples representing acute and convalescent COVID-19 were sourced from the United States, Italy and Spain.

Sequencing used immunoSEQ multiplex PCR; TCRdb keeps in-frame clones, though not all of them. Seen here are about 300,000 clones, 89% observed once, and the top ten hold 1.8%. The CDR3 covers 13 residues. From germline, CDR1 is SGHTA and CDR2 FQGNSA. Trimming took 6 bases from V and 6 from J, leaving 13 bases between them. This sequence was found in a woman aged 25 to 39 with COVID-19, enrolled during active disease. The genes are TRBV7-2 and TRBJ2-3, with D possibly matching TRBD2 (6 bases). The source material was peripheral blood. CDR3 loop: CASSRVEGDTQYF. The CDR3 bases are TGTGCCAGCAGTCGGGTGGAGGGGGATACGCAGTATTTT. Based on the CDR3 plus reference TRBV7-2 and TRBJ2-3, the full variable domain is GAGVSQSPSNKVTEKGKDVELRCDPISGHTALYWYRQSLGQGLEFLIYFQGNSAPDKSGLPSDRFSAERTGGSVSTLTIQRTQQEDSAVYLCASSRVEGDTQYFGPGTRLTVL.